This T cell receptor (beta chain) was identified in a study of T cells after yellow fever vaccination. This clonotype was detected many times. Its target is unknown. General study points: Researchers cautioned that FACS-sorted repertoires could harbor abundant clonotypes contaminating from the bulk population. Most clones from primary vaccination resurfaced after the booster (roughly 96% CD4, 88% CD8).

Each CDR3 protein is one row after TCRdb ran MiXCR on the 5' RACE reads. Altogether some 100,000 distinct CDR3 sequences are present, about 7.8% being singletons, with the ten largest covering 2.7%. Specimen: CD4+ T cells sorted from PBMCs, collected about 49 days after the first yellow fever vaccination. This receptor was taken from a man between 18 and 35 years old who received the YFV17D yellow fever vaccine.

The CDR3 coding sequence is TGTGCCAGCAGCTTAACGGACAGTTTCGGGTACTACGAGCAGTACGTC. The encoded protein is CASSLTDSFGYYEQYV. This sequence joins TRBV7-9 and TRBJ2-7; possibly TRBD1 for D (6 bases). Germline-derived CDR1 and CDR2 are SEHNR and FQNEAQ (reference sequence). This CDR3 region has 16 residues. Deletions cut 2 bases from V and 3 bases from J, with 17 bases between.